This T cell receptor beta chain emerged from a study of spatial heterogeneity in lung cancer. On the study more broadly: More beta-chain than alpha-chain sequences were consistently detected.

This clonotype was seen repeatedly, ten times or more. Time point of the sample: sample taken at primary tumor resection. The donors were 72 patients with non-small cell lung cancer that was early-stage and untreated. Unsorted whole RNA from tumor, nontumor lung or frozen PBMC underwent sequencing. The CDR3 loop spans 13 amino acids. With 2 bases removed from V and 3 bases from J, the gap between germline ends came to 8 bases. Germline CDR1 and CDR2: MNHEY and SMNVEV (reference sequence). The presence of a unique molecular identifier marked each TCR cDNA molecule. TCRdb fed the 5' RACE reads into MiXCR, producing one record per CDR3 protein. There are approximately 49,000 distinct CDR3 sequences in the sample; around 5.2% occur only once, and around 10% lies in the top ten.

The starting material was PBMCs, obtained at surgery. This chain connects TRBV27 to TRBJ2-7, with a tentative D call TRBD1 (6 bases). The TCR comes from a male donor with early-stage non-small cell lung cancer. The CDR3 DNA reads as TGTGCCAGCAGTTTAGGGGGCCGCTACGAGCAGTACTTC. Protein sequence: CASSLGGRYEQYF.